The rows below give T cell receptor beta chains drawn from one sample of a study of T cells in Graves' hyperthyroidism and ophthalmopathy. In TCRdb, the multiplex PCR reads were re-called with MiXCR into one record per CDR3 protein. The table lists roughly 380,000 distinct CDR3 sequences, 13% of them singletons. Sequencing was performed on blood. The source is a man aged 30-40 years with Graves' hyperthyroidism that later progressed to Graves' ophthalmopathy. Each CDR3 is given with its conserved first and last residue. Fields, in order: CDR3 DNA, CDR3 protein, clone size, J gene, V gene, D gene. D genes are given only for firm matches. Size tells how often a clone was seen (once, few, many) or the class of an expanded clone, and some rows leave it out.

TGTGCCAGTAGTATTCGAGGAATGAACACTGAAGCTTTCTTT CASSIRGMNTEAFF few TRBJ1-1 TRBV19 .
TGTGCCAGCAGTGACCCCTACACTGAAGCTTTCTTT CASSDPYTEAFF many TRBJ1-1 TRBV2 .
TGTGCCACAGAAGACACGGGTTCTGGAAACACCATATATTTT CATEDTGSGNTIYF . TRBJ1-3 TRBV19 .
TGTGCCAGCAGTGAAGCAGGGGGGGCTGGGGCCAACGTCCTGACTTTC CASSEAGGAGANVLTF few TRBJ2-6 TRBV6-1 .
TGTGCCAGCAGTTTACTCGGTAACTATGGCTACACCTTC CASSLLGNYGYTF many TRBJ1-2 TRBV28 .
TGTGCCAGCAGCCCCGGGGGACTAGCGGGGGAGACCCAGTACTTC CASSPGGLAGETQYF . TRBJ2-5 TRBV5-6 TRBD2
TGTGCCACCAGCATGAGCCTTGGAAACACCATACATTTT CATSMSLGNTIHF . TRBJ1-3 TRBV15 .
TGTGCCAGCAGCCACCGAGGAGGGGAAGGTGGCTACACCTTC CASSHRGGEGGYTF many TRBJ1-2 TRBV7-9 .
TGTGCCAGCAGCTTAGGGGTGGGACAGGTCAACTACGAGCAGTACTTC CASSLGVGQVNYEQYF few TRBJ2-7 TRBV5-5 TRBD1
TGTGCCAGCAGCCAGGGGACTATGGGAGAGACCCAGTACTTC CASSQGTMGETQYF . TRBJ2-5 TRBV4-2 TRBD2
TGTGCCACCAGCAGAGATTCGGGGGATGGCTACACCTTC CATSRDSGDGYTF many TRBJ1-2 TRBV15 .
TGTGCCAGCAGTCTAACAGGAATCGCAACTAATGAAAAACTGTTTTTT CASSLTGIATNEKLFF many TRBJ1-4 TRBV28 .
TGCGCCAGCAGCCAAGGGATGGGACATTCTGAAGCTTTCTTT CASSQGMGHSEAFF . TRBJ1-1 TRBV4-1 .
TGTGCCAGCAGTTTAAATGTCAATGAGCAGTTCTTC CASSLNVNEQFF many TRBJ2-1 TRBV28 .
TGTGCCAGCAGTGAGGATTTGGGCACCGGGGAGCTGTTTTTT CASSEDLGTGELFF many TRBJ2-2 TRBV2 .
TGTGCCAGCAGCCAAGACAGGGGGGGATCCTACAATGAGCAGTTCTTC CASSQDRGGSYNEQFF few TRBJ2-1 TRBV4-2 .
TGTGCCAGCAGCTTCGACTCTTCTGGCTACACCTTC CASSFDSSGYTF many TRBJ1-2 TRBV7-9 .
TGCAGTGCTAGCACGCGGGGGGGCGCCTACGAGCAGTACTTC CSASTRGGAYEQYF many TRBJ2-7 TRBV20-1 TRBD2
TGTGCCAGCAGTCCCGGACAGACCACCTGGGAGACCCAGTACTTC CASSPGQTTWETQYF many TRBJ2-5 TRBV28 .
TGTGCCACCAGTCCCCAGGGCTTTACAGATACGCAGTATTTT CATSPQGFTDTQYF few TRBJ2-3 TRBV24-1 .
TGTGCCAGCAGTCGAAACACTGAAGCTTTCTTT CASSRNTEAFF many TRBJ1-1 TRBV28 .
TGCGCCAGCAGCCCCGAAAGTAGCGGGGCGAACACCGGGGAGCTGTTTTTT CASSPESSGANTGELFF . TRBJ2-2 TRBV4-1 TRBD2
TGTGCCAGCAGCTTCATCCAGGGGGACGAGCAGTACTTC CASSFIQGDEQYF many TRBJ2-7 TRBV12-3/TRBV12-4 TRBD1
TGCACCAGCAGTGAGGTCCCTGCGGGCAGATCCGGCTACACCTTC CTSSEVPAGRSGYTF few TRBJ1-2 TRBV10-2 .
TGTGCCAGCAGCCAAGATCCACGCAATGGCTACACCTTC CASSQDPRNGYTF many TRBJ1-2 TRBV14 .
TGCGCCAGCAGCCTAATCGAGAGCGGGGGCGGTGAAAAACTGTTTTTT CASSLIESGGGEKLFF few TRBJ1-4 TRBV5-1 .
TGTGCCAGCAGTTTACCAGGGGGCTACGGTGAAAAACTGTTTTTT CASSLPGGYGEKLFF many TRBJ1-4 TRBV28 TRBD1
TGCAGTGCTAGAGGAGCGGGGAGGGAGACCCAGTACTTC CSARGAGRETQYF . TRBJ2-5 TRBV20-1 TRBD2
TGCGCCAGCAGCCAATTTTTTGTCGAAGGCCCAGCCGCTGAAGCTTTCTTT CASSQFFVEGPAAEAFF . TRBJ1-1 TRBV4-1 .
TGCAGTGCTAGAGATCCCAGGGTAGGATCCTACGAGCAGTACTTC CSARDPRVGSYEQYF many TRBJ2-7 TRBV20-1 .
TGTGCTAGCAGCTTATTTCGACAGTCGTATGGCTACACCTTC CASSLFRQSYGYTF once TRBJ1-2 TRBV7-7 .
TGTGCCAGCAGTCCCCGACAGGGGCGACTGACTAGCGGGGGTACCTACAATGAGCAGTTCTTC CASSPRQGRLTSGGTYNEQFF . TRBJ2-1 TRBV27 TRBD2